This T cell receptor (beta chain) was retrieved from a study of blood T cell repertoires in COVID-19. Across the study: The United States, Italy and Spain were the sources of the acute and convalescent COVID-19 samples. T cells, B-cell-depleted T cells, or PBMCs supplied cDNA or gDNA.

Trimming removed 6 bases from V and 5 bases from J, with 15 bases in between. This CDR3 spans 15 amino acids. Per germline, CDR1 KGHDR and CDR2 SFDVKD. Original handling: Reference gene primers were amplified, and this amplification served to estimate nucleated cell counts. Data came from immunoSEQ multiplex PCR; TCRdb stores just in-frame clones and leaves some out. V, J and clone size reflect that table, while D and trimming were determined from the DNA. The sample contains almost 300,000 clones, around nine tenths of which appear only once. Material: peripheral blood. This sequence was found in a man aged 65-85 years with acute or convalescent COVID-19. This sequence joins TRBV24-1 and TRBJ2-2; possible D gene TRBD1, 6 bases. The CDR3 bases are TGTGCCACCAGTAAACAGGGCGATGGGACCGGGGAGCTGTTTTTT. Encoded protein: CATSKQGDGTGELFF.